The present entry profiles one T cell receptor beta chain with its context. Its target is unknown. With a J-beta primer mix and a sample-barcoded 5' primer, a second PCR ran about 7 to 12 cycles. Carrying 12 random nucleotides, a template-switch adaptor labeled each individual cDNA molecule. TCRdb analysed the 5' RACE reads with MiXCR anew, one entry per CDR3 protein. Among roughly 1.4 million distinct CDR3 sequences listed, around 59% were seen once. The data stem from a study of blood T cells in healthy people across ages. General study points: As age increased, TCR beta diversity per million T cells fell in a roughly linear fashion. When one million T cells were used, diversity estimates were thought to be underestimates.

The material sequenced was blood. This sequence was found in a man between 18 and 35 years old in good health.

The CDR3 region has the DNA TGTGCCAGCAGTTTGCAGGGTTCCTCGGCTAACTATGGCTACACCTTC. Its translation is CASSLQGSSANYGYTF. The V and J genes are TRBV28 and TRBJ1-2, with D possibly being TRBD1 (5 bases). The germline gives CDR1 MDHEN, CDR2 SYDVKM. V dropped 3 bases and J dropped 0 bases, with 14 bases sitting between them. This CDR3 comprises 16 residues.